This TCR beta chain was sequenced in a study of blood T cell repertoires in COVID-19. Background on the study: T cells, B-cell-depleted T cells, or PBMCs supplied cDNA or gDNA.

Clones were read by immunoSEQ multiplex PCR, and TCRdb kept only the in-frame ones, dropping some. The sample has approximately 82,000 clones, around four fifths seen once. This clone was found many times. J was trimmed by 10 bases and V by 5 bases; bases with no gene match: 12. Germline V CDR1 and CDR2: SGHRS, YFSETQ. The CDR3 length is 13 residues. This TCR was sampled from a woman in her sixties or seventies with active or convalescent COVID-19. The genes are TRBV5-1 and TRBJ2-7, with 7 bases fitting TRBD1. Sequencing used peripheral blood. CDR3 sequence reads: CASSSSDRVNQYF. The CDR3 bases are TGCGCCAGCAGTTCCTCTGACAGGGTCAATCAGTACTTC. Filled out from reference TRBV5-1 and TRBJ2-7, the complete variable domain reads KAGVTQTPRYLIKTRGQQVTLSCSPISGHRSVSWYQQTPGQGLQFLFEYFSETQRNKGNFPGRFSGRQFSNSRSEMNVSTLELGDSALYLCASSSSDRVNQYFGPGTRLTVT.